These 13 T cell receptor beta chains came from one sample sequenced in a study of cytomegalovirus exposure and HLA in healthy donors. It was with 60 Vbeta and 13 Jbeta primers that the PCR ran. The method was immunoSEQ multiplex PCR; TCRdb's version includes in-frame clones alone and lacks a portion of them. The sample yields 100,000 or so clones, about 78% seen once. The sample consisted of PBMCs. All receptors come from a man under 40 in good health and CMV-seronegative.

For this clone: A read error may account for a junction end that differs from germline. The CDR3 loop is CASSQEPAGEEFF. CDR3 coding DNA: TGCGCCAGCAGCCAAGAGCCGGCGGGTGAGGAGTTCTTC. The chain uses TRBV4-3 and TRBJ2-1; possibly TRBD2 for D (5 bases). Germline V CDR1 and CDR2: LGHNA, YSLEER. There are 13 residues in the CDR3.

V usage is TRBV13 and J usage is TRBJ2-3; maybe TRBD2 (5 bases). The CDR3 has 18 amino acids. V lost 5 bases and J 0 bases, leaving 21 bases between the germline ends. Germline V lookup: CDR1 PRHDT, CDR2 FYEKMQ (reference sequence). The CDR3 protein is CASSHLAYDGVSTDTQYF. The CDR3 DNA reads as TGTGCCAGCAGCCACCTCGCCTATGACGGGGTTAGCACAGATACGCAGTATTTT.

This clone appeared a single time. The V call is TRBV10-2, the J call TRBJ1-1; 7 bases fit TRBD1. Germline CDR1 reads WSHSY; CDR2 reads SAAADI. The CDR3 covers 17 residues. The V gene end was trimmed by 1 base and the J gene end by 4 bases; junction bases not matched to a gene: 12. The DNA of the CDR3 is TGCGCCAGCAGTGAGTTAGGTACGGGACAGTGGGGCACTGAAGCTTTCTTT. Translating it yields CASSELGTGQWGTEAFF.

V gene TRBV6-5 combines with J gene TRBJ1-1; D may be TRBD1 (5 bases). The CDR3 consists of 13 residues. Germline assignment: CDR1 MNHEY and CDR2 SVGAGI. V gave up 2 bases and J gave up 11 bases, with 15 bases separating them. The CDR3 spells CASSYPGGRRAFF. CDR3 nucleotide sequence: TGTGCCAGCAGTTACCCGGGGGGGAGGAGGGCTTTCTTT.

V usage is TRBV7-9 and J usage is TRBJ1-2; tentative D call: TRBD1 (5 bases). Trimming shortened V by 2 bases and J by 5 bases, and 12 bases separated the two germline ends. Germline CDR1 SEHNR, CDR2 FQNEAQ (reference sequence). This CDR3 contains 14 residues. This chain's CDR3 is CASSLPGRGYGYTF. CDR3 in DNA: TGTGCCAGCAGCTTACCGGGTAGGGGTTATGGCTACACCTTC.

This clone was found once. This chain connects TRBV7-9 to TRBJ1-3; D remains unclear. Germline V gene sequence: CDR1 SEHNR, CDR2 FQNEAQ (reference sequence). The CDR3 is 12 amino acids. Trimming cost V 5 bases and J 4 bases, with 6 bases left between them. CDR3 in DNA: TGTGCCAGCAGCACGACAGGAAACACCATATATTTT. It encodes CASSTTGNTIYF.

The chain joins TRBV6-1 to TRBJ2-3; D is unresolved. V dropped 0 bases and J dropped 0 bases, with 4 bases sitting between them. Germline-derived CDR1 and CDR2 are MNHNS and SASEGT. This CDR3 region has 14 residues. The CDR3 coding sequence is TGTGCCAGCAGTGAAGCCTCCAGCACAGATACGCAGTATTTT. Translated: CASSEASSTDTQYF.

This chain uses TRBV5-6 with TRBJ1-6, with TRBD1 as a possible D gene (6 bases). V lost 2 bases to trimming and J lost 7 bases, with 10 bases between them. This CDR3 is 14 amino acids long. Germline V CDR1 and CDR2: SGHDT, YYEEEE. The chain's CDR3 is CASSFQGYNSPLHF. The DNA for the CDR3 is TGTGCCAGCAGCTTTCAGGGGTACAATTCACCCCTCCACTTT.

The rearrangement links TRBV5-1 to TRBJ1-2, with D hard to call. Germline V CDR1 and CDR2: SGHRS, YFSETQ. The CDR3 is made up of 13 amino acids. Deletions cut 4 bases from V and 6 bases from J, with 13 bases between. The CDR3 loop reads CASSRDNGDGYTF. The DNA for the CDR3 is TGCGCCAGCAGCCGCGACAATGGCGATGGCTACACCTTC. The full variable domain, completed using reference TRBV5-1 and TRBJ1-2, is KAGVTQTPRYLIKTRGQQVTLSCSPISGHRSVSWYQQTPGQGLQFLFEYFSETQRNKGNFPGRFSGRQFSNSRSEMNVSTLELGDSALYLCASSRDNGDGYTFGSGTRLTVV.

The chain is built from TRBV5-4 and TRBJ2-5, with 8 nucleotides matching TRBD1. Germline assignment: CDR1 SGHNT and CDR2 YYREEE (reference sequence). Trimming at V came to 4 bases and at J to 4 bases, leaving 6 bases not matched to a gene. The CDR3 consists of 14 residues. The CDR3 nucleotides read TGTGCCAGCAGCGAGAGCGACAGGGGAGAGACCCAGTACTTC. Translated, it gives CASSESDRGETQYF.

This chain joins TRBV5-1 and TRBJ1-1; TRBD1 aligns across 7 bases. V lost 0 bases and J lost 5; bases outside the gene matches: 4. Germline V lookup: CDR1 SGHRS, CDR2 YFSETQ. This CDR3 is built from 14 residues. CDR3 region: CASSLGQGITEAFF. The CDR3, as DNA: TGCGCCAGCAGCTTGGGACAGGGTATTACTGAAGCTTTCTTT.

The V call is TRBV19, the J call TRBJ2-7; possibly TRBD1 for D (6 bases). This CDR3 has 14 amino acids. V was shortened by 3 bases and J by 5 bases, with 14 bases between the two germline ends. Germline V gives CDR1 LNHDA, CDR2 SQIVND (reference sequence). CDR3 nucleotide sequence: TGTGCCAGTAGTATTCAAGGGGCAGGGGACGAGCAGTACTTC. As protein: CASSIQGAGDEQYF.

The chain couples TRBV6-1 to TRBJ1-2; D is unclear. Looked up from germline, CDR1 is MNHNS and CDR2 is SASEGT. Trimming removed 6 bases from V and 0 bases from J, with 14 bases in between. There are 15 residues in the CDR3. The CDR3: CASSTNAASNYGYTF. For the CDR3, the DNA is TGTGCCAGCAGCACTAATGCGGCTTCTAACTATGGCTACACCTTC.